This T cell receptor (beta chain) came from a study of shared T cell receptors in the human thymus listed by TCRdb under 2021. Notes on the research overall: The study examined how the human thymus generates shared, self-reactive T-cell receptor alpha chains.

Concerning this clone itself: There is no known antigen for this receptor. Base qualities are not recorded, but no much larger clone differs from it by a single base.

The CDR3 sequence holds 15 residues, the cysteine and phenylalanine included. The kept DNA is CDR3 alone, 45 bases in frame from the first base. Trimmed from V: 2 bases; trimmed from J: 4 bases; junction bases lacking a gene match: 6. CDR1 and CDR2 (SGHAT, FQNNGV) derive from the germline V gene. Receptor libraries were prepared by the immunoSEQ multiplex PCR assay. As stored in TCRdb, this immuneACCESS dataset retains in-frame rearrangements with V and J assigned. A fraction of the clones does not appear; measured against another copy, unresolved V genes explain less than half of the discrepancy, and the remainder lacks a known reason. This sample is represented by about 380,000 clones; just under 95% of them were singletons. The ten largest account for roughly 0.02% of the sample.

Material for sequencing was thymocytes. The rearranged chain carries TRBV11-2 and TRBJ1-2; the central 8 bases match TRBD1. This TCR was recovered from a human donor. The CDR3 here reads CASSLKQGESYGYTF. The base sequence is TGTGCCAGCAGCTTAAAACAGGGGGAAAGCTATGGCTACACCTTC.